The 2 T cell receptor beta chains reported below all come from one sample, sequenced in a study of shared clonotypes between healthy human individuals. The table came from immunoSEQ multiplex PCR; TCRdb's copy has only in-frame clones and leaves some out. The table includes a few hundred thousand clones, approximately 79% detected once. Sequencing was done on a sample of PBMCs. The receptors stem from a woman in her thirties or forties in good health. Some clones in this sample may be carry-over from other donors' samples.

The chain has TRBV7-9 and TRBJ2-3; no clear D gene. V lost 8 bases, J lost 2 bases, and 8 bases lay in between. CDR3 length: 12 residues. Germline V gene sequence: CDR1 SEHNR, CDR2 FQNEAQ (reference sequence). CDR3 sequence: CASQKDTDTQYF. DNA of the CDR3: TGTGCCAGCCAGAAAGACACAGATACGCAGTATTTT.

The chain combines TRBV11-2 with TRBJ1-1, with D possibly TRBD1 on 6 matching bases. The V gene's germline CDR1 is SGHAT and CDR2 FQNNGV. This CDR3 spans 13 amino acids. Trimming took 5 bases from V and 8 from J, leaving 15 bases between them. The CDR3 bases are TGTGCCAGCAGCGCGACATGGACAGCCGAAGCTTTCTTT. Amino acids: CASSATWTAEAFF.